Below, one T cell receptor (beta chain) is given with its context. Its target is unknown. These data come from a study of cytomegalovirus exposure and HLA in healthy donors. Study observations and caveats: Per published reports, the classifier diagnosed cytomegalovirus status with high specificity and sensitivity. The availability of immune exposure information extended only to CMV serostatus. Most of the TCR beta V segments (in an earlier analysis) were productive either about 90% or about 30% of the time.

The PCR used 60 Vbeta and 13 Jbeta primers. The data were produced by immunoSEQ multiplex PCR, yet TCRdb's version contains in-frame clones alone and is incomplete. Of under 130,000 clones listed, approximately 70% were seen once; the top ten hold roughly 3.4%. V was cut by 7 bases and J by 8 bases, with 12 bases left in between. Germline values: CDR1 MNHNY, CDR2 SVGAGI (reference sequence). The CDR3 is 12 amino acids. The genes are TRBV6-6 and TRBJ1-5; unclear D gene. The sequence came from a woman in her forties or fifties in good health and CMV-seronegative. The specimen was PBMCs. In nucleotides, the CDR3 is TGTGCCAGCACTCATTTGTTAGAGCCCCAGCATTTT. This gives the protein CASTHLLEPQHF.